This T cell receptor beta chain was documented in a study of blood T cell repertoires in COVID-19. This CDR3 is 14 amino acids long. V was clipped by 6 bases and J by 3 bases, with 14 bases between them. Germline V gene sequence: CDR1 MDHEN, CDR2 SYDVKM. Libraries were prepared by immunoSEQ multiplex PCR; TCRdb keeps only in-frame clonotypes and omits some of them. The table has 250,000 to 300,000 clones, 80% to 85% seen once. This chain joins TRBV28 and TRBJ1-2; D may be TRBD1 (6 bases). Sequenced input: PBMCs or T cells enriched from blood (not recorded which). This receptor was obtained from a man aged 35-49 years who had been exposed to COVID-19. CDR3 in DNA: TGTGCCAGCAGCATAACGACAGGACACTATGGCTACACCTTC. Translation: CASSITTGHYGYTF.